The sequence of this TCR beta chain was determined in a study of spatial heterogeneity in lung cancer. In the study overall: Raw reads showed each unique TCR and UMI combination turning up more than ten times on average.

Sample time point: sample taken at primary tumor resection. Whole-study findings and limits: Compared with follow-up, resection was when ubiquitous expanded tumor TCRs appeared in blood more.

TCRdb itself ran the 5' RACE reads through MiXCR, one entry per CDR3 protein. The data contain over 50,000 distinct CDR3 sequences, approximately 6% of them singletons. This clonotype appeared a few times. Its antigen remains unknown. The germline gene is not matched at one end of the junction; a read error may be the cause. Germline V lookup: CDR1 SGHAT, CDR2 FQNNGV. The CDR3 is 15 residues long. The sequence came from a female donor with early-stage non-small cell lung cancer. The chain is built from TRBV11-2 and TRBJ1-6; D ambiguous. The sequences come from PBMCs, collected at surgery. The DNA for the CDR3 is TGTGCCAGCACCTTACAAGGGTTCGGCGATTCACCCCTCCACTTT. Its protein is CASTLQGFGDSPLHF. The full variable domain, rest sourced from reference TRBV11-2 and TRBJ1-6, is EAGVAQSPRYKIIEKRQSVAFWCNPISGHATLYWYQQILGQGPKLLIQFQNNGVVDDSQLPKDRFSAERLKGVDSTLKIQPAKLEDSAVYLCASTLQGFGDSPLHFGNGTRLTVT.